The rows below give T cell receptor beta chains drawn from one sample of a study of cytomegalovirus exposure and HLA in healthy donors. Only in-frame clones appear in the TCRdb table, and some are missing; sequencing was by immunoSEQ multiplex PCR. The top ten clones hold approximately 3.4% of a sample with approximately 160,000 clones, around 72% of them seen once. The sequencing sample was made of PBMCs. The receptor set was obtained from a woman in her 50s in good health and CMV-seropositive. CDR3s include the opening cysteine and the closing phenylalanine or tryptophan.

V: TRBV19; J: TRBJ2-7; CDR3: CASSEVGRGRYEQYF
V: TRBV4-1; J: TRBJ2-1; CDR3: CASSQALAGGSTNEQFF
V: TRBV30; J: TRBJ1-5; CDR3: CAWSAGVSQHF
V: TRBV7-6; J: TRBJ2-1; CDR3: CASSSWGTSSSYNEQFF
V: TRBV29-1; J: TRBJ2-3; CDR3: CSVEERDRRATDTQYF
V: TRBV30; J: TRBJ2-1; CDR3: CAWSRLVRVNEQFF
V: TRBV20-1; J: TRBJ2-7; CDR3: CSGVLDEQYF
V: TRBV4-3; J: TRBJ1-5; CDR3: CASSQGHRKGEAGDLNQPQHF
V: TRBV30; J: TRBJ1-6; CDR3: CAWSVTYDNSPLHF
V: TRBV6-5; J: TRBJ2-1; CDR3: CASSYGLHNEQFF
V: TRBV9; J: TRBJ2-7; CDR3: CASSVAGTGGEQYF
V: TRBV28; J: TRBJ1-2; CDR3: CASSSGTGNVWIGYGYTF
V: TRBV11-2; J: TRBJ1-1; CDR3: CASSLVAGTGTEAFF
V: TRBV27; J: TRBJ2-1; CDR3: CASSLERRTSSYNEQFF
V: TRBV9; J: TRBJ2-2; CDR3: CASSAWKGAGELFF
V: TRBV11-3; J: TRBJ2-2; CDR3: CASSLDGRGGELFF
V: TRBV5-4; J: TRBJ2-5; CDR3: CASTIAGGVETQYF
V: TRBV5-6; J: TRBJ1-4; CDR3: CASSTTRDREANEKLFF
V: TRBV5-1; J: TRBJ2-1; CDR3: CASSLVPAGVYNEQFF
V: TRBV28; J: TRBJ2-3; CDR3: CASSLSPPTPQYF
V: TRBV30; J: TRBJ1-1; CDR3: CAWSGPGQGILGGGTEAFF
V: TRBV10-1; J: TRBJ1-3; CDR3: CASSSQGEGAGNTIYF
V: TRBV10-1; J: TRBJ2-7; CDR3: CASRPGLAGPRGEQYF
V: TRBV6-6; J: TRBJ1-3; CDR3: CASGRRSGNTIYF
V: TRBV7-2; J: TRBJ2-2; CDR3: CASSKTRSDTGELFF
V: TRBV11-3; J: TRBJ2-2; CDR3: CASGGTPRLGELFF
V: TRBV11-2; J: TRBJ2-3; CDR3: CASSHRGMYTDTQYF
V: TRBV13; J: TRBJ1-4; CDR3: CASSRDNLNEKLFF
V: TRBV7-2; J: TRBJ1-5; CDR3: CASSYYSNQPQHF
V: TRBV6-1; J: TRBJ2-1; CDR3: CASSGDSVYNEQFF
V: TRBV18; J: TRBJ1-1; CDR3: CASSPRRESTEAFF
V: TRBV28; J: TRBJ1-5; CDR3: CASSPLDRDHQPQHF
V: TRBV19; J: TRBJ1-1; CDR3: CASSIGGTANTEAFF
V: TRBV2; J: TRBJ1-5; CDR3: CASSAGTSDQPQHF
V: TRBV7-3; J: TRBJ2-1; CDR3: CASSPGLAGSLGDEQFF
V: TRBV19; J: TRBJ1-4; CDR3: CASVDGTNEKLFF
V: TRBV21-1; J: TRBJ2-1; CDR3: CASSKRCPGTSGGVWNEQFF
V: TRBV6-5; J: TRBJ1-2; CDR3: CASSYDRDNYGYTF
V: TRBV5-4; J: TRBJ2-1; CDR3: CASSLDRGHSNEQFF
V: TRBV28; J: TRBJ1-4; CDR3: CASSTSGAQGEKLFF
V: TRBV19; J: TRBJ2-1; CDR3: CASSGTSGNEQFF
V: TRBV9; J: TRBJ2-3; CDR3: CASSGSGADTQYF
V: TRBV4-3; J: TRBJ1-1; CDR3: CASRQLQNTEAFF
V: TRBV9; J: TRBJ2-1; CDR3: CASSVERGSGWGEQFF
V: TRBV28; J: TRBJ2-1; CDR3: CAISTGTGTYNEQFF
V: TRBV28; J: TRBJ2-7; CDR3: CASSLSLAGVHEQYF
V: TRBV2; J: TRBJ1-2; CDR3: CASSQPRDRDSYGYTF
V: TRBV15; J: TRBJ1-2; CDR3: CATSSGVNYGYTF
V: TRBV18; J: TRBJ2-7; CDR3: CASSSAGTYEQYF
V: TRBV19; J: TRBJ2-1; CDR3: CASSPRSGGLTGEQFF